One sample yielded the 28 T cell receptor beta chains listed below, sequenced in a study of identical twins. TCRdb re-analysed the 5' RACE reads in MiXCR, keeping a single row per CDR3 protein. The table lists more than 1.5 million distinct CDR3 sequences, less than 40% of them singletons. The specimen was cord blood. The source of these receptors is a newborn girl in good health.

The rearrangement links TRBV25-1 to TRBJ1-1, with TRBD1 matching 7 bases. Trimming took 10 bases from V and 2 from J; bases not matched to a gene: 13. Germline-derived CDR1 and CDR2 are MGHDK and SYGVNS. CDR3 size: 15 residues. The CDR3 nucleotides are TGTGCCAACAAAGGGACAGAGCACCCAAACACTGAAGCTTTCTTT. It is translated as CANKGTEHPNTEAFF.

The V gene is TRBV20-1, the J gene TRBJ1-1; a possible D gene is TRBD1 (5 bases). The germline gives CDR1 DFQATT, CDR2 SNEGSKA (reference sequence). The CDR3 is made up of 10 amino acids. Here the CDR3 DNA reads TGCAGACCGGGGGGGACTGAAGCTTTCTTT. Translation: CRPGGTEAFF.

CDR3 residues: CASSERLAGTYNEQFF. The DNA of the CDR3 is TGTGCCAGCAGTGAACGGCTAGCCGGTACCTACAATGAGCAGTTCTTC. The chain links TRBV2 to TRBJ2-1; D may be TRBD2 (5 bases). This CDR3 region has 16 residues. V was clipped by 2 bases and J by 2 bases, with 13 bases between them. The germline V gene encodes CDR1 SNHLY and CDR2 FYNNEI.

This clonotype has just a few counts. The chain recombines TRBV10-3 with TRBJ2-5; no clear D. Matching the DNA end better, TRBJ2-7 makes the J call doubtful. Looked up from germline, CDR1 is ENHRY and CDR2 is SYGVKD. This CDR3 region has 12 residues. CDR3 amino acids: CAISEGRDEQYF. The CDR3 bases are TGTGCCATCAGTGAGGGCCGGGACGAGCAGTACTTC.

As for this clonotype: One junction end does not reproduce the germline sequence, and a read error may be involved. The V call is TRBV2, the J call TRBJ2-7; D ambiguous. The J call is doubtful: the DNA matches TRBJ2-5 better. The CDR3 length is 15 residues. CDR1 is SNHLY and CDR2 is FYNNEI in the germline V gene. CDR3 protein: CASREGVALRETQYF. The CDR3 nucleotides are TGTGCCAGCAGAGAAGGAGTGGCGTTGAGGGAGACCCAGTACTTC.

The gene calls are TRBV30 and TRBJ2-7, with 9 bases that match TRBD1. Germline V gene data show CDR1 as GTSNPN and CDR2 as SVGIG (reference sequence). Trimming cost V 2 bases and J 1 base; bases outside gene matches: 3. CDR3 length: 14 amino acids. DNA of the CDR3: TGTGCCTGGAGTTCAGGGACAGGGTCCTACGAGCAGTACTTC. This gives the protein CAWSSGTGSYEQYF.

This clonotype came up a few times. CDR3 bases: TGCGCCAGCAGCCAAGTCTCGATCGGCCAAGAGACCCAGTACTTC. Its protein product is CASSQVSIGQETQYF. The rearrangement uses TRBV4-1 and TRBJ2-5, with D unclear. Germline CDR1 is MGHRA and CDR2 is YSYEKL. This CDR3 region has 15 residues. The V and J ends lost 1 base and 1 base respectively, with 10 bases between them.

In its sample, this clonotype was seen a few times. The CDR3, as DNA: TGCAGTGCTACCACCGGGACAGGGGTGTCACCCCTCCACTTT. It encodes CSATTGTGVSPLHF. This chain uses TRBV20-1 with TRBJ1-6; TRBD1 matches 10 bases. Germline-derived CDR1 and CDR2 are DFQATT and SNEGSKA (reference sequence). The CDR3 spans 14 residues. V lost 4 bases and J lost 10; bases outside the gene matches: 7.

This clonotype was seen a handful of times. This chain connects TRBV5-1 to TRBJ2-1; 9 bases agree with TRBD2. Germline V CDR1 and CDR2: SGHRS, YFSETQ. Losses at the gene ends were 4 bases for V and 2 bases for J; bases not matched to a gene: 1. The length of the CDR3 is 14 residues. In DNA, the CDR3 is TGCGCCAGCAGCGCTAGCGGGGCCTACAATGAGCAGTTCTTC. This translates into CASSASGAYNEQFF.

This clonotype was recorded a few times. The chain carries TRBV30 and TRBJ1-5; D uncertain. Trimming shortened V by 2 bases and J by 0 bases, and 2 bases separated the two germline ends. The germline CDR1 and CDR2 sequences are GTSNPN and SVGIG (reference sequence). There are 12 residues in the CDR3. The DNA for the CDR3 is TGTGCCTGGAGTTATAGCAATCAGCCCCAGCATTTT. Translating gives CAWSYSNQPQHF.

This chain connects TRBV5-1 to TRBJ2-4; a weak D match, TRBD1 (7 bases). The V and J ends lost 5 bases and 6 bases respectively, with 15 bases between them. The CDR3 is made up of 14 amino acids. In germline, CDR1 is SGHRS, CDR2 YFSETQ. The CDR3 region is CASRRRGLGNIQYF. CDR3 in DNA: TGCGCCAGCAGAAGGAGGGGGCTGGGAAACATTCAGTACTTC.

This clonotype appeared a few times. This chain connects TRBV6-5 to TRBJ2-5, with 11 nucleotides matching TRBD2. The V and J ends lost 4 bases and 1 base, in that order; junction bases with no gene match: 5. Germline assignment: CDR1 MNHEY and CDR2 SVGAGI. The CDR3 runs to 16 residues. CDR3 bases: TGTGCCAGCAGTTCACCGGGACTAGCGGTCCAAGAGACCCAGTACTTC. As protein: CASSSPGLAVQETQYF.

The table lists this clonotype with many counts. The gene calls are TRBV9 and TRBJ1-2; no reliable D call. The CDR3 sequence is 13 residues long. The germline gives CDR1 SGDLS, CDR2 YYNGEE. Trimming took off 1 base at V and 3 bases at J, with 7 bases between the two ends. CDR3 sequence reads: CASSVRVDYGYTF. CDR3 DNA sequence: TGTGCCAGCAGCGTAAGGGTTGACTATGGCTACACCTTC.

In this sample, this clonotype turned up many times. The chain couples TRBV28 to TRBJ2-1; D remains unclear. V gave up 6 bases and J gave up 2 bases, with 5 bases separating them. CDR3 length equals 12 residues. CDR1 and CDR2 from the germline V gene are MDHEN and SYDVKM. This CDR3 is CASSPPYNEQFF. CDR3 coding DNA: TGTGCCAGCAGCCCCCCCTACAATGAGCAGTTCTTC.

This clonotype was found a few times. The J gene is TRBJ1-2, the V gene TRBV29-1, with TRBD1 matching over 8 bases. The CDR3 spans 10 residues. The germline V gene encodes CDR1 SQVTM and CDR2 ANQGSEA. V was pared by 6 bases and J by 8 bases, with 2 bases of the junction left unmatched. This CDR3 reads CSVTGDGYTF. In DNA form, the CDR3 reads TGCAGCGTGACAGGGGACGGCTACACCTTC.

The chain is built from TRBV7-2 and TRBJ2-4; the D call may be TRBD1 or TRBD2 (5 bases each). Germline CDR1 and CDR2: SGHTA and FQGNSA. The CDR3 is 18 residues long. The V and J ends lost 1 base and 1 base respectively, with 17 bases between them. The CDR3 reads CASSLVGGAGLAKNIQYF. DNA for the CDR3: TGTGCCAGCAGCTTAGTTGGGGGAGCTGGGCTGGCCAAAAACATTCAGTACTTC.

The CDR3 here is CASSSPTRAKNIQYF. The CDR3 DNA is TGTGCCAGCAGTTCCCCAACTAGGGCCAAAAACATTCAGTACTTC. V gene TRBV27 combines with J gene TRBJ2-4, with D tentatively TRBD2 (5 bases). Trimming shortened V by 4 bases and J by 1 base, and 11 bases separated the two germline ends. The CDR3 is 15 amino acids. CDR1 and CDR2 (germline): MNHEY, SMNVEV (reference sequence).

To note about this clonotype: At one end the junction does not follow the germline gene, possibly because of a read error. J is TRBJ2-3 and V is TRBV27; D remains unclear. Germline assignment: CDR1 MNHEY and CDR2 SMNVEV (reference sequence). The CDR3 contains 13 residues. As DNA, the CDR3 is TGTGCCAGCACCGACCTTAGCACAGATACGCACTATTTT. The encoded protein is CASTDLSTDTHYF.

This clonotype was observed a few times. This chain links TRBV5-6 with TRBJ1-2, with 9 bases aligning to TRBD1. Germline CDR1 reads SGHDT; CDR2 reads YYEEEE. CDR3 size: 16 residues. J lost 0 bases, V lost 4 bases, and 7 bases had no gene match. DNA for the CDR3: TGTGCCAGCAGCCCGGGACAGGGCCTTTCTAACTATGGCTACACCTTC. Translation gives CASSPGQGLSNYGYTF.

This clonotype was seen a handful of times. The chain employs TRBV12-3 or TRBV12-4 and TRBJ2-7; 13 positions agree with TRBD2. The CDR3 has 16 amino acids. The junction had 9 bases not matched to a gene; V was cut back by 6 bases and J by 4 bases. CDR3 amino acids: CASSSWTSGRAYEQYF. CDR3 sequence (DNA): TGTGCCAGCAGCTCATGGACTAGCGGGAGAGCTTACGAGCAGTACTTC.

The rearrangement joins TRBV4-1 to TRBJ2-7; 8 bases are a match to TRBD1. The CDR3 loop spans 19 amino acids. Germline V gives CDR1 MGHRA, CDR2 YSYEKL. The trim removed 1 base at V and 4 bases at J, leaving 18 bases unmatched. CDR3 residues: CASSQGPSIDRGIGYEQYF. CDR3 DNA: TGCGCCAGCAGCCAAGGCCCCTCGATAGACAGGGGAATTGGGTACGAGCAGTACTTC.

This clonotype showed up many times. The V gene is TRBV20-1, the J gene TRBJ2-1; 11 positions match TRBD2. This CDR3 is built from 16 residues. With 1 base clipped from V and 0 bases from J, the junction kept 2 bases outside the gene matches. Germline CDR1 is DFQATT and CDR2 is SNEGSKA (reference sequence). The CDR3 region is CSARVTSGGSYNEQFF. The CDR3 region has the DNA TGCAGTGCTAGAGTCACTAGCGGGGGCTCCTACAATGAGCAGTTCTTC.

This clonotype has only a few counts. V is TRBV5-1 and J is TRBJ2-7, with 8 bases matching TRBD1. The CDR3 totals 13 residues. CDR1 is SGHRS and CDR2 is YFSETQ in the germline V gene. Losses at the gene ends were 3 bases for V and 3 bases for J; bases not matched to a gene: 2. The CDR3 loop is CASSWTGIYEQYF. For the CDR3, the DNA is TGCGCCAGCAGCTGGACAGGGATCTACGAGCAGTACTTC.

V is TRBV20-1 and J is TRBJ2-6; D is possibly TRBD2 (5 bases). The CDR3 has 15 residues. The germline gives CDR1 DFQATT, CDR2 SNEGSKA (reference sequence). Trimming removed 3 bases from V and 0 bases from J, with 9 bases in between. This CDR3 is CSASIGSSGANVLTF. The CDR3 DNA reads TGCAGTGCTAGTATTGGGAGCTCTGGGGCCAACGTCCTGACTTTC.

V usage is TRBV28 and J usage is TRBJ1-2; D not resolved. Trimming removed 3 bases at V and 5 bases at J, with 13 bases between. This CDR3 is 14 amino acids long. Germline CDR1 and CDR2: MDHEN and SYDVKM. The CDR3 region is CASSLVWGGYGYTF. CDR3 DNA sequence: TGTGCCAGCAGTTTGGTTTGGGGAGGTTATGGCTACACCTTC.

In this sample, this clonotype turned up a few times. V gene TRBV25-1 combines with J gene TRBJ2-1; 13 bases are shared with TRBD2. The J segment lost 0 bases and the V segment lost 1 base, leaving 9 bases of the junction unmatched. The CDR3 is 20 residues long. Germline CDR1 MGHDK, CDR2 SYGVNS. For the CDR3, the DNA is TGTGCCAGCAGTGAATCCACGACTAGCGGGGGGACGGGCTCCTACAATGAGCAGTTCTTC. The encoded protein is CASSESTTSGGTGSYNEQFF.

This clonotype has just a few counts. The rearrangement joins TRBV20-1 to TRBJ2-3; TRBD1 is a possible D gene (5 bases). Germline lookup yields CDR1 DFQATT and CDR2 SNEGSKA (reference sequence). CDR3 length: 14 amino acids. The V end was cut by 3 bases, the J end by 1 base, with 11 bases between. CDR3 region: CSASILGGTDTQYF. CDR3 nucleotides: TGCAGTGCTAGTATCCTAGGGGGCACAGATACGCAGTATTTT.

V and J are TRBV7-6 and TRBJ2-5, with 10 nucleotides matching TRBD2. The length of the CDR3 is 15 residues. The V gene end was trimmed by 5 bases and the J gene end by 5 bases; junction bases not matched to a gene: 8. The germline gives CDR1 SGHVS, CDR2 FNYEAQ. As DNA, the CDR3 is TGTGCCAGCAGCATTCTAGCGGGAGAGGGGGAGACCCAGTACTTC. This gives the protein CASSILAGEGETQYF.